This TCR beta chain is from a study of spatial heterogeneity in lung cancer. The wider study: The donor population consisted of roughly 70 patients with untreated, early-stage non-small cell lung cancer. Beta-chain sequences consistently outnumbered alpha-chain sequences in detection.

Time point meaning: blood at routine non-recurrence follow-up after resection. Sequencing covered unsorted whole RNA taken from tumor, nontumor lung or frozen PBMC. Using its own MiXCR run on the 5' RACE reads, TCRdb lists one record per CDR3 protein. The table includes about 120,000 distinct CDR3 sequences, approximately 12% detected once. This clonotype was counted at least ten times. V gave up 0 bases and J gave up 5 bases; unmatched junction bases: 9. The germline V gene encodes CDR1 MNHEY and CDR2 SVGAGI. This CDR3 is built from 16 residues. The clonotype was recovered from a male donor with early-stage non-small cell lung cancer. This sample comprised PBMCs, obtained at follow-up. V gene TRBV6-5 combines with J gene TRBJ1-1; 7 bases agree with TRBD1. The CDR3 loop is CASSYSPTGRRTEAFF. In DNA, the CDR3 is TGTGCCAGCAGTTACTCACCGACAGGGAGGAGGACTGAAGCTTTCTTT.